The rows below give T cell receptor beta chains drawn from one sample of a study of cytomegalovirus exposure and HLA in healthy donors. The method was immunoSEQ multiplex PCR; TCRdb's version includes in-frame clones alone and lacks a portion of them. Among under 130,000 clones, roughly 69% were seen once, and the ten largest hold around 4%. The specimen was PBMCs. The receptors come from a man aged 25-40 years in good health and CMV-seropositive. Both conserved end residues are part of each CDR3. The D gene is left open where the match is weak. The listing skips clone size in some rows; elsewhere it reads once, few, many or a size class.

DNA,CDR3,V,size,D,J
TGTGCCAGCAGTGAAGCAGGGACAGTTCCGAACACTGAAGCTTTCTTT,CASSEAGTVPNTEAFF,TRBV6-1,once,TRBD1,TRBJ1-1
TGTGCCAGCAGCTACGCCAGGGGCACTAATGAAAAACTGTTTTTT,CASSYARGTNEKLFF,TRBV5-4,few,.,TRBJ1-4
TGTGCCAGCACAGGGGTAGGAAGCAATCAGCCCCAGCATTTT,CASTGVGSNQPQHF,TRBV7-8,.,.,TRBJ1-5
TGTGCCAGCAGCTGGGGGGGACACAACACCGGGGAGCTGTTTTTT,CASSWGGHNTGELFF,TRBV5-4,.,.,TRBJ2-2
TGTGCCAGCAGTCGGAGGCGGGGGAGCAATGAGCAGTTCTTC,CASSRRRGSNEQFF,TRBV6-5,.,TRBD2,TRBJ2-1
TGTGCAAGTCGCTTAAACCCAATCTGCGAGCGTTCGCTTTGTGAGCAGTACTTC,CASRLNPICERSLCEQYF,TRBV12-2,.,.,TRBJ2-7
TGTGCAAGTCGCTCGGCCCCCCAGCGACGGGTACATGAGCAGTTCTTC,CASRSAPQRRVHEQFF,TRBV12-2,.,.,TRBJ2-1
TGTGCCACCCTCAAGGGACAGGTGGGACTAGCGGGGGGAAACACCGGGGAGCTGTTTTTT,CATLKGQVGLAGGNTGELFF,TRBV2,few,TRBD2,TRBJ2-2
TGCGCCAGCAGCCAACCTCTAGCGGGGGTCGGGGAGCTGTTTTTT,CASSQPLAGVGELFF,TRBV4-1,.,TRBD2,TRBJ2-2
TGTGCCAGCAGCTTAGCAGGGGATAGTACTGAAGCTTTCTTT,CASSLAGDSTEAFF,TRBV7-9,.,.,TRBJ1-1
TGTGCCAGCAGCTTAGCGCAGGGAGGAACTAATGAAAAACTGTTTTTT,CASSLAQGGTNEKLFF,TRBV7-6,.,.,TRBJ1-4
TGCGCCAGCAGCCAAGGACAGGCAGCCTCACCCCTCCACTTT,CASSQGQAASPLHF,TRBV4-1,.,.,TRBJ1-6
TGTGCCTGTGACAGGGATTTTAGGTATGAGCAGTTCTTC,CACDRDFRYEQFF,TRBV30,few,TRBD1,TRBJ2-1
TGTGCCAGTAGTTGGGACTGGGAAACTGAAGCTTTCTTT,CASSWDWETEAFF,TRBV19,few,.,TRBJ1-1
TGTGCCAGCAGCTTTTGGATTAGCGGGGGTTTGCGCACCGGGGAGCTGTTTTTT,CASSFWISGGLRTGELFF,TRBV5-4,.,TRBD2,TRBJ2-2
TGTGCCAGCAGCCGCCTAGGGAGCTACGAGCAGTACTTC,CASSRLGSYEQYF,TRBV7-6,few,.,TRBJ2-7
TGTGCCAGCAGAGCTACAGGGGGAGGTCAGCCCCAGCATTTT,CASRATGGGQPQHF,TRBV7-3,.,TRBD1,TRBJ1-5
TGTGCCAGCAGGGGGGGGGCCCACGAGCAGTACTTC,CASRGGAHEQYF,TRBV11-2,.,.,TRBJ2-7
TGTGCCAGCAGCCAAGCTCAGGGGGAAAGGTATGGCTACACCTTC,CASSQAQGERYGYTF,TRBV16,.,TRBD1,TRBJ1-2
TGTGCCAGCTCACCACAGGGAGGCACTGAAGCTTTCTTT,CASSPQGGTEAFF,TRBV18,once,.,TRBJ1-1